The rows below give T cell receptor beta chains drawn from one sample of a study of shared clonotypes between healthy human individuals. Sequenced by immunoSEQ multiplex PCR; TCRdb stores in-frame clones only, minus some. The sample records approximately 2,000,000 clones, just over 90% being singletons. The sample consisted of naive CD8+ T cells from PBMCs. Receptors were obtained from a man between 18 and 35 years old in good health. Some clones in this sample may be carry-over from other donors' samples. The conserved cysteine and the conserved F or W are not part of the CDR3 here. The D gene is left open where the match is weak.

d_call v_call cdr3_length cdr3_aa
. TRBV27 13 ASSRKAGLAGELF
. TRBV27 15 ASSLAAQGTDTGELF
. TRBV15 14 ATSRDWMSSYNEQF
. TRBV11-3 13 ASSQQPGSYNEQF
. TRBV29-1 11 SATLSSGNTIY
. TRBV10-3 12 AISPGQATYEQY
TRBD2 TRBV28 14 ASSIPREGSQETQY
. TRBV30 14 AWSGWGPSGDTEAF
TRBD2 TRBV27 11 ASSDGGTYEQY
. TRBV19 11 ASSIDLRSGYT
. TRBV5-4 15 ASSREVVIMGQETQY
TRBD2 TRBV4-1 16 ASSQEGLAAGLTYEQY
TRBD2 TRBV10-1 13 ASSPSGRAYNEQF
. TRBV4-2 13 ASSPGLLDYNEQF
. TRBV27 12 ASRDIRWNTEAF
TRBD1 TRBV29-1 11 SVQDRTNYGYT
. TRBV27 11 ASSLGMSYEQY
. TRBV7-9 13 ASSPYRAMNTEAF
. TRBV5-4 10 ASSLVPDEQY
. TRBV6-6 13 ASNEGIGFVNEQF
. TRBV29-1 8 SVVGTEAF
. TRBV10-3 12 AISESSPGLEQF
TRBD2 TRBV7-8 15 ASSLPLAGGPQETQY
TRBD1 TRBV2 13 ASSSTGDSTDTQY
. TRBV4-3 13 ASSQDNRLNTEAF
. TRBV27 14 ASSRFRLDGPYEQY
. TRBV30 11 AWYRALGTEAF
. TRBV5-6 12 ASSLVGSSYEQY
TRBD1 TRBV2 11 ASNGQGGQPQH
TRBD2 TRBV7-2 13 ASSTRTSGIYEQY
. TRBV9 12 ASSVGFGSYEQY
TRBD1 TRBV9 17 ASSALGQGDGYSNQPQH
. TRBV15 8 ATGGPEQY
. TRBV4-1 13 ASGLDSFIGNTIY
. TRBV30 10 AWRGPSYEQY
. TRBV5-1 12 ASTPGRIFYEQY
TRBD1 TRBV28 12 ASIRDRSYNEQF
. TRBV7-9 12 ASSLVWGAGELF
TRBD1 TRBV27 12 ASSLSTGAPGYT
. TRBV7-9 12 ASSFLTAQGGYT
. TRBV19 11 ASSMRNGHGYT
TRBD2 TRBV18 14 ASSGSRGGSDNEQF
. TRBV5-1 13 ASSLAIIGYNEQF
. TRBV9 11 ASSVEGASEAF
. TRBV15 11 ATSREGGNTQY
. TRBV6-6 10 ASRSVGYEQY
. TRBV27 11 ASSRRLGTEAF
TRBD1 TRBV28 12 ASSLLAGGYEQY
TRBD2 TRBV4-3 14 ASSQFRGRLNNEQF
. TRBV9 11 ASSQGLADTQY
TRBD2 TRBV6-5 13 ASSTLRGERGEQY